The 14 T cell receptor beta chains below were found in one sample sequenced in a study of blood T cell repertoires in COVID-19. The repertoire was sequenced with immunoSEQ multiplex PCR; TCRdb's copy has only in-frame clones and lacks some. The sample has 100,000 or so clones; roughly 81% are singletons. Sequencing was carried out using peripheral blood. These receptors were taken from a woman in her 70s with acute or convalescent COVID-19.

The chain joins TRBV6-5 to TRBJ1-6; maybe TRBD1 (5 bases). The CDR3 length is 16 residues. V shed 0 bases and J shed 6 bases, with 12 bases lying between them. Germline assignment: CDR1 MNHEY and CDR2 SVGAGI. CDR3: CASSYSGAAVNSPLHF. Here the CDR3 DNA reads TGTGCCAGCAGTTACTCTGGGGCCGCCGTTAATTCACCCCTCCACTTT.

The V and J genes are TRBV6-5 and TRBJ2-3, with a weak D call TRBD2 (5 bases). The CDR3 is 13 amino acids. Germline CDR1 MNHEY, CDR2 SVGAGI. V was pared by 2 bases and J by 7 bases, with 10 bases between. CDR3 in amino acids: CASSYRRGYTQYF. CDR3 nucleotide sequence: TGTGCCAGCAGTTACAGACGGGGATATACGCAGTATTTT.

This clone has more than one count but fewer than ten. V usage is TRBV20-1 and J usage is TRBJ2-7; tentatively, D is TRBD1 (5 bases). This CDR3 has 10 residues. Germline values: CDR1 DFQATT, CDR2 SNEGSKA (reference sequence). V lost 1 base to trimming and J lost 9 bases, with 7 bases between them. The CDR3 DNA reads as TGCAGTGCTAGAGGTCAGGGGCAGTACTTC. As protein: CSARGQGQYF.

The chain uses TRBV4-1 and TRBJ2-7; D not certain. This CDR3 comprises 16 residues. V shed 1 base and J shed 1 base, with 14 bases lying between them. Looked up from germline, CDR1 is MGHRA and CDR2 is YSYEKL. CDR3 sequence reads: CASSQGLVAVSYEQYF. In DNA form, the CDR3 reads TGCGCCAGCAGCCAAGGTCTCGTCGCGGTATCCTACGAGCAGTACTTC.

CDR3 sequence: CSVKPGQGAYNEQFF. CDR3 in DNA: TGCAGCGTGAAACCGGGACAGGGTGCCTACAATGAGCAGTTCTTC. The chain has TRBV29-1 and TRBJ2-1; TRBD1 matches at 9 bases. Trimming at V came to 6 bases and at J to 2 bases, leaving 8 bases not matched to a gene. The CDR3 contains 15 residues. Per germline, CDR1 SQVTM and CDR2 ANQGSEA.

In DNA, the CDR3 is TGCAGCGTTGAGGGAGTGGGTAGCGGGAAAATTTACAATGAGCAGTTCTTC. Its protein is CSVEGVGSGKIYNEQFF. The chain couples TRBV29-1 to TRBJ2-1, with 8 nucleotides matching TRBD2. Germline loops: CDR1 SQVTM, CDR2 ANQGSEA. Trimming took 3 bases from V and 4 from J; bases not matched to a gene: 14. The CDR3 covers 17 residues.

This clone has a single count. The rearrangement uses TRBV15 and TRBJ2-5; D is uncertain. The CDR3 length is 15 residues. V gave up 2 bases and J gave up 2 bases, with 12 bases separating them. Per germline, CDR1 LNHNV and CDR2 YYDKDF (reference sequence). The CDR3 region is CATSRLALEQETQYF. The DNA of the CDR3 is TGTGCCACCAGCAGATTAGCACTCGAGCAAGAGACCCAGTACTTC.

The J gene is TRBJ2-5, the V gene TRBV10-3; 14 positions match TRBD2. CDR1 and CDR2 (germline): ENHRY, SYGVKD. This CDR3 spans 16 amino acids. The junction had 5 bases not matched to a gene; V was cut back by 3 bases and J by 5 bases. The CDR3: CAISDRLAGGSETQYF. In DNA form, the CDR3 reads TGTGCCATCAGTGATCGACTAGCGGGAGGGTCGGAGACCCAGTACTTC.

Comments on this clone: Compared with germline, one end of the junction differs, possibly owing to a read error. The chain joins TRBV29-1 to TRBJ2-4; weak D call: TRBD2 (6 bases). The germline V gene encodes CDR1 SQVTM and CDR2 ANQGSEA. This CDR3 comprises 11 residues. CDR3 protein: CSVEAGNIQYF. The DNA of the CDR3 is TGCAGCGTCGAAGCGGGAAACATTCAGTACTTC.

This clone was recorded only once. The gene calls are TRBV19 and TRBJ2-7; D uncertain. Trimming took off 0 bases at V and 3 bases at J, with 12 bases between the two ends. Germline V gene sequence: CDR1 LNHDA, CDR2 SQIVND (reference sequence). The CDR3 sequence is 15 residues long. CDR3 in amino acids: CASSIDPNSRYEQYF. The DNA of the CDR3 is TGTGCCAGTAGTATAGATCCGAACTCCCGCTACGAGCAGTACTTC.

This chain connects TRBV3-1 (or the pseudogene TRBV3-2) to TRBJ2-5; D is unresolved. The CDR3 runs to 15 residues. Germline V gene lookup returns CDR1 LGHDT and CDR2 YNNKEL (reference sequence). V was trimmed by 0 bases and J by 5 bases, leaving 13 bases between them. The CDR3 DNA reads TGTGCCAGCAGCCAAGATCGAGTCCGCGAGGAGACCCAGTACTTC. Translating gives CASSQDRVREETQYF.

The V gene is TRBV2, the J gene TRBJ2-5; 11 bases are shared with TRBD2. The junction had 9 bases not matched to a gene; V was cut back by 4 bases and J by 2 bases. Germline loops: CDR1 SNHLY, CDR2 FYNNEI. This CDR3 has 17 amino acids. The CDR3 protein is CASSVDYIAGGQETQYF. The CDR3 bases are TGTGCCAGCAGTGTGGATTATATAGCGGGGGGGCAAGAGACCCAGTACTTC. Looking up the rest from reference TRBV2 and TRBJ2-5 gives the full variable domain: EPEVTQTPSHQVTQMGQEVILRCVPISNHLYFYWYRQILGQKVEFLVSFYNNEISEKSEIFDDQFSVERPDGSNFTLKIRSTKLEDSAMYFCASSVDYIAGGQETQYFGPGTRLLVL.

The V and J genes are TRBV30 and TRBJ1-4; D ambiguous. Germline V gene sequence: CDR1 GTSNPN, CDR2 SVGIG (reference sequence). V lost 3 bases, J lost 3 bases, and 8 bases lay in between. CDR3 length equals 13 residues. The DNA of the CDR3 is TGTGCCTGGAGATATCAGTCTAATGAAAAACTGTTTTTT. It encodes CAWRYQSNEKLFF.

The J gene is TRBJ2-7, the V gene TRBV7-2; 8 bases are a match to TRBD1. The CDR3 runs 16 residues. J was trimmed by 7 bases and V by 2 bases; bases with no gene match: 13. Germline V gene data show CDR1 as SGHTA and CDR2 as FQGNSA. CDR3 nucleotide sequence: TGTGCCAGCAGCTTAAGGTCCCAGGGGGCCCTACGTGAGCAGTACTTC. This codes for CASSLRSQGALREQYF.